These T cell receptor beta chains were read from a single sample in a study of blood T cell repertoires in COVID-19. Using immunoSEQ multiplex PCR, the repertoire was profiled, and TCRdb retains in-frame clones only, with some absent. The profile shows 200,000 to 250,000 clones, around 88% of them singletons. Input material: peripheral blood. The receptor source for this set is a woman aged 25 to 39 who had recovered from COVID-19. Both conserved end residues are part of each CDR3. The D gene is left open where the match is weak. Size is omitted from some rows. Given values are once, few, many or a class for expanded clones.

>TRBV6-1|-|TRBJ1-2|-
TGTGCCAGCAGTGCGACTTCGGACACTGTAACCTATGGCTACACCTTC
CASSATSDTVTYGYTF
>TRBV27|-|TRBJ2-5|-
TGTGCCAGCAGTTTAGCGGGGGCACTACAAGAGACCCAGTACTTC
CASSLAGALQETQYF
>TRBV27|-|TRBJ1-1|TRBD1
TGTGCCAGCAGGATGACAGGGGGCGCAAGTTATGAAGCTTTCTTT
CASRMTGGASYEAFF
>TRBV20-1|-|TRBJ1-4|-
TGCAGTGCTAGTGGCAGGGTTAATGAAAAACTGTTTTTT
CSASGRVNEKLFF
>TRBV7-2|-|TRBJ2-7|TRBD1
TGTGCCAGCAGTCTATTAGGGGGCTTGGACGAGCAGTACTTC
CASSLLGGLDEQYF
>TRBV5-1|-|TRBJ2-2|-
TGCGCCAGCAATAGCAACACCGGGGAGCTGTTTTTT
CASNSNTGELFF
>TRBV14|-|TRBJ2-2|TRBD2
TGTGCCAGCAGCCAAGAGGGAGGGACCTACACCGGGGAGCTGTTTTTT
CASSQEGGTYTGELFF
>TRBV2|-|TRBJ2-7|TRBD2
TGTGCCAGCACTTACCCCGCAATGGCGGTAGCGGGGGATCCCTACGAGCAGTACTTC
CASTYPAMAVAGDPYEQYF
>TRBV6-5|-|TRBJ2-3|TRBD1
TGTGCCAGCTTCACGGGACAGATCACAGATACGCAGTATTTT
CASFTGQITDTQYF
>TRBV29-1|-|TRBJ1-2|-
TGCAGCGTAGTAACAGCTTATGGCTACACCTTC
CSVVTAYGYTF
>TRBV5-1|-|TRBJ2-7|-
TGCGCCAGCAGCCCGCAGGGGCGAGCCTACGAGCAGTACTTC
CASSPQGRAYEQYF
>TRBV5-6|-|TRBJ1-2|TRBD1
TGTGCCAGCAGCACCACCGGGACAGGACTAGATCGGGACTATGGCTACACCTTC
CASSTTGTGLDRDYGYTF
>TRBV9|-|TRBJ2-3|TRBD2
TGTGCCAGCAGCATAACCGGGACTAGTCATAGAGATACGCAGTATTTT
CASSITGTSHRDTQYF
>TRBV7-2|-|TRBJ2-1|TRBD2
TGTGCCAGCAGCCCCGGACTAGCTGGTGAGCAGTTCTTC
CASSPGLAGEQFF
>TRBV2|-|TRBJ2-7|TRBD1
TGTGCCAGCAGTATTGGACAGGGGGCCTACGAGCAGTACTTC
CASSIGQGAYEQYF
>TRBV6-5|-|TRBJ2-2|TRBD1
TGTGCCACCACTCAGGGGGCGGACACCGGGGAGCTGTTTTTT
CATTQGADTGELFF
>TRBV3-1/TRBV3-2|-|TRBJ2-3|-
TGTGCCAGCAGCCAAGTCGCCAGGTCACATTTGGGCACAGATACGCAGTATTTT
CASSQVARSHLGTDTQYF
>TRBV4-1|-|TRBJ1-4|TRBD1
TGCGCCAGCAGCCAAGACCCGGGACAGGGAAAGGGAAAACTGTTTTTT
CASSQDPGQGKGKLFF
>TRBV7-2|-|TRBJ2-7|-
TGTGCCAGCAGCTTGGACTATTACGAGCAGTACTTC
CASSLDYYEQYF
>TRBV29-1|-|TRBJ2-7|-
TGCAGCGTTGAAGGCGGGGCTAGCTCCTACGAGCAGTACTTC
CSVEGGASSYEQYF
>TRBV5-1|-|TRBJ1-2|-
TGCGCCAGCAGAGCCCAGGGTTTGGAAGGCTACACCTTC
CASRAQGLEGYTF
>TRBV7-3|-|TRBJ1-5|TRBD1
TGTGCCAGCAGCTTTCCGGGACAGGGGTTCGGTCAGCCCCAGCATTTT
CASSFPGQGFGQPQHF
>TRBV29-1|once|TRBJ2-4|-
TGCAGCGTACAAAAGACAGGACTTAAAAACATTCAGTACTTC
CSVQKTGLKNIQYF
>TRBV14|-|TRBJ2-1|-
TGTGCCAGCAGCCAAGCTACTGAGCAGTTCTTC
CASSQATEQFF
>TRBV7-9|once|TRBJ1-1|TRBD1
TGTGCCAGCAGCTTAGGGCCTCCGACAGGGGGAAGTAACACTGAAGCTTTCTTT
CASSLGPPTGGSNTEAFF
>TRBV25-1|-|TRBJ1-1|TRBD1
TGTGCCAGCAGTGACCCGGGACAGGGGAACACTGAAGCTTTCTTT
CASSDPGQGNTEAFF
>TRBV3-1/TRBV3-2|-|TRBJ2-2|-
TGTGCCAGCAGCCAAGGGGCGGGGAAGGGGGAGCTGTTTTTT
CASSQGAGKGELFF
>TRBV6-6|-|TRBJ2-1|-
TGTGCCAGCAGTCCAGGCTCCGGCAATGAGCAGTTCTTC
CASSPGSGNEQFF
>TRBV5-8|-|TRBJ2-7|TRBD2
TGTGCCAGCAGCCGTGACGGGGCGGGGGCCTACGAGCAGTACTTC
CASSRDGAGAYEQYF
>TRBV4-1|-|TRBJ2-1|TRBD2
TGCGCCAGCAGCCATCTCTCCGGGACTAGCGGGCCCCACAATGAGCAGTTCTTC
CASSHLSGTSGPHNEQFF
>TRBV19|few|TRBJ2-7|TRBD1
TGTGCCAGTAGTCCGACGAACAGGGGAGTCTACGAGCAGTACTTC
CASSPTNRGVYEQYF
>TRBV19|-|TRBJ2-7|-
TGTGCCAGTAGTACCGCCGGGTCGCACTACGAGCAGTACTTC
CASSTAGSHYEQYF
>TRBV4-1|-|TRBJ2-5|TRBD1
TGCGCCAGCAGCCACACCAAGGGACAGAACCAAGAGACCCAGTACTTC
CASSHTKGQNQETQYF
>TRBV19|-|TRBJ1-5|-
TGTGCCAGTAGCACAGGACAGTGGAGCAATCAGCCCCAGCATTTT
CASSTGQWSNQPQHF
>TRBV5-4|-|TRBJ2-1|TRBD2
TGTGCCAGCAGCTTGGATGGGGGACTAGCTAGGAATGAGCAGTTCTTC
CASSLDGGLARNEQFF
>TRBV9|-|TRBJ2-3|-
TGTGCCAGCAGTGCTGCCGGGACACAACTCACAGATACGCAGTATTTT
CASSAAGTQLTDTQYF
>TRBV2|-|TRBJ2-3|-
TGTGCCAGCAGACCACCTCAAGGGACAACCAACACCGGCACAGATACGCAGTATTTT
CASRPPQGTTNTGTDTQYF
>TRBV5-6|-|TRBJ2-7|-
TGTGCCAGCAGCTTGGAGCAGCGGGTCGACGAGCAGTACTTC
CASSLEQRVDEQYF
>TRBV3-1/TRBV3-2|few|TRBJ2-2|TRBD1
TGTGCCAGCAGCCCGGGACAGGGGTCCGCCGGGGAGCTGTTTTTT
CASSPGQGSAGELFF
>TRBV9|-|TRBJ1-4|-
TGTGCCAGCAGCTCCGCAGGGAAAGGGTATGGAAAACTGTTTTTT
CASSSAGKGYGKLFF
>TRBV18|-|TRBJ1-2|TRBD1
TGTGCCAGCTCACTGGGACAGGGCGAGTATGGCTACACCTTC
CASSLGQGEYGYTF
>TRBV29-1|-|TRBJ2-3|TRBD1
TGCAGCGGTGCCGAGGGACAGGGCACAGATACGCAGTATTTT
CSGAEGQGTDTQYF